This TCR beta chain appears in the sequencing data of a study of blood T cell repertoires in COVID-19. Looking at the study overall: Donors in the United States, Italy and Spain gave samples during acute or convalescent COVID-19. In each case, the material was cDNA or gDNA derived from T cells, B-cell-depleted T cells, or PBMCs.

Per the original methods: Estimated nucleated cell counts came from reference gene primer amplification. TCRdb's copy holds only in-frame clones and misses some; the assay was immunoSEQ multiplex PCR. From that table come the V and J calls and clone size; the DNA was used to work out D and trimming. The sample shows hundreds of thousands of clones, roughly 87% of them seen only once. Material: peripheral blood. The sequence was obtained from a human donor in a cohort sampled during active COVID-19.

This CDR3 is CASSLQRNRQETQYF. For the CDR3, the DNA is TGTGCCAGCAGTTTACAGAGGAACCGCCAAGAGACCCAGTACTTC. The rearrangement links TRBV28 to TRBJ2-5, with no clear D. Trimming took 2 bases from V and 1 from J, leaving 11 bases between them. There are 15 residues in the CDR3. Germline CDR1 MDHEN, CDR2 SYDVKM.